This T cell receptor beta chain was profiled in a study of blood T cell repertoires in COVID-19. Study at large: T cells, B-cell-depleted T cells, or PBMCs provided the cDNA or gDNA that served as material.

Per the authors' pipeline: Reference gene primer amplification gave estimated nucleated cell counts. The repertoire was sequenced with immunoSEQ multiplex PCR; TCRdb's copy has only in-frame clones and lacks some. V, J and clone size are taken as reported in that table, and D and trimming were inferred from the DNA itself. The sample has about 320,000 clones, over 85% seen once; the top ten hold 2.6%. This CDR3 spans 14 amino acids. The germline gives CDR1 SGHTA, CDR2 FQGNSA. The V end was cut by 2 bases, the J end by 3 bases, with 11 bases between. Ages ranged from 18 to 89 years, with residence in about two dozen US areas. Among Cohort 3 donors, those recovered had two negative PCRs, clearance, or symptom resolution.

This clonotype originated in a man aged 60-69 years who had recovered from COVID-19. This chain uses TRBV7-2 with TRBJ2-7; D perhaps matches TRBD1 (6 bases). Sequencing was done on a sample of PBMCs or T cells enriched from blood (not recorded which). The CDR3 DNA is TGTGCCAGCAGCTTAACAGTACAGGGCTACGAGCAGTACTTC. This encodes CASSLTVQGYEQYF.